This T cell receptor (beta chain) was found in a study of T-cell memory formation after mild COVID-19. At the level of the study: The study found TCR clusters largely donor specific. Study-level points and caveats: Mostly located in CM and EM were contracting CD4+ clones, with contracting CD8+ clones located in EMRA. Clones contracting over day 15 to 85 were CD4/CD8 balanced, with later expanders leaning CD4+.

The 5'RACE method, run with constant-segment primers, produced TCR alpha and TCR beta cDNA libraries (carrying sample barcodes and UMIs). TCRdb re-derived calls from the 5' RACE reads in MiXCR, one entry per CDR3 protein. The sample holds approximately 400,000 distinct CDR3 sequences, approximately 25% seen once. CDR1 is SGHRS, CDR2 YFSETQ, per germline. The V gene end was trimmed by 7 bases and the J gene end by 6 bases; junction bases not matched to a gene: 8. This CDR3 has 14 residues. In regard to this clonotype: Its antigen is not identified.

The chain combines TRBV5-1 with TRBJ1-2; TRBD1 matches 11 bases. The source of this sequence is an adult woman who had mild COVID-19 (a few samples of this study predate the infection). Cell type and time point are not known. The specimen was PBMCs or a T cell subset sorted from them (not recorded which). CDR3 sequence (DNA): TGCGCCAGCTCTCGGGACAGGGGGTCGAATGGCTACACCTTC. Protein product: CASSRDRGSNGYTF.